Listed here are 19 T cell receptor beta chains from one sample, sequenced in a study of T-cell memory formation after mild COVID-19. From the 5' RACE reads, TCRdb called clonotypes with MiXCR, one entry per CDR3 protein. The sample yields some 410,000 distinct CDR3 sequences, less than 25% seen once. The sequencing sample was made of PBMCs or a T cell subset sorted from them (not recorded which). The receptors originated from an adult woman who had mild COVID-19 (a few samples of this study predate the infection). Cell type and time point are not known.

The rearrangement joins TRBV6-5 to TRBJ2-1; the D call may be TRBD1 or TRBD2 (6 bases each). The CDR3 is 16 amino acids. The V and J ends lost 4 bases and 3 bases respectively, with 16 bases between them. Germline V gene lookup returns CDR1 MNHEY and CDR2 SVGAGI. The CDR3 DNA follows: TGTGCCAGCAGTTGGGGACGGGGGCTTTTCTACAATGAGCAGTTCTTC. Amino acid sequence: CASSWGRGLFYNEQFF.

This clonotype was observed a few times. This chain connects TRBV24-1 to TRBJ2-4; weak D call: TRBD2 (5 bases). The CDR3 runs 12 residues. V was clipped by 9 bases and J by 7 bases, with 12 bases between them. Germline V gene sequence: CDR1 KGHDR, CDR2 SFDVKD. The CDR3 protein is CATVTNPNIQYF. DNA of the CDR3: TGTGCCACCGTGACTAACCCGAACATTCAGTACTTC.

The chain has TRBV6-2 or TRBV6-3 and TRBJ2-3, with D uncertain. Germline CDR1 is MNHEY and CDR2 is SVGEGT. The CDR3 runs to 15 residues. Trimming cost V 6 bases and J 3 bases, with 16 bases left between them. The CDR3 loop is CASRTPRSETDTQYF. In DNA, the CDR3 is TGTGCCAGCAGGACCCCTCGCAGCGAGACAGATACGCAGTATTTT.

This clonotype appeared many times. The rearrangement uses TRBV9 and TRBJ2-3, with TRBD2 matching 9 bases. The J segment lost 1 base and the V segment lost 0 bases, leaving 0 bases of the junction unmatched. Germline CDR1 is SGDLS and CDR2 is YYNGEE. The CDR3 is 15 residues long. CDR3 nucleotide sequence: TGTGCCAGCAGCGTAGCTAGCGGGGGCACAGATACGCAGTATTTT. The encoded protein is CASSVASGGTDTQYF.

This clonotype was seen a handful of times. The rearrangement links TRBV20-1 to TRBJ1-6, with D perhaps matching TRBD1 (5 bases). The germline gives CDR1 DFQATT, CDR2 SNEGSKA (reference sequence). The V gene lost 0 bases and the J gene lost 9 bases, with 18 bases spanning the gap. The CDR3 covers 16 residues. The CDR3 loop reads CSARDQEGKGSSPLHF. For the CDR3, the DNA is TGCAGTGCTAGAGATCAAGAAGGGAAGGGGAGTTCACCCCTCCACTTT.

About this clonotype: A much larger clone sits a single nucleotide away, making a read error possible. The chain employs TRBV3-1 and TRBJ2-2, with D unresolved. CDR1 and CDR2 (germline): LGHDT, YNNKEL (reference sequence). V was cut by 5 bases and J by 6 bases, with 7 bases left in between. There are 12 residues in the CDR3. The CDR3 loop is CASSFSPGELFF. The CDR3 nucleotides read TGTGCCAGCAGCTTTAGCCCCGGGGAGCTGTTTTTT. The variable domain in full, with the rest retrieved from reference TRBV3-1 and TRBJ2-2, is DTAVSQTPKYLVTQMGNDKSIKCEQNLGHDTMYWYKQDSKKFLKIMFSYNNKELIINETVPNRFSPKSPDKAHLNLHINSLELGDSAVYFCASSFSPGELFFGEGSRLTVL.

V is TRBV9 and J is TRBJ2-7; TRBD2 matches 11 bases. The CDR3 consists of 14 residues. Germline V CDR1 and CDR2: SGDLS, YYNGEE. With 6 bases clipped from V and 5 bases from J, the junction kept 7 bases outside the gene matches. The CDR3 protein is CASTPSGRSNEQYF. The CDR3 region has the DNA TGTGCCAGCACACCTAGCGGGAGGTCCAACGAGCAGTACTTC.

The chain couples TRBV6-5 to TRBJ2-2; a possible D gene is TRBD1 (5 bases). This CDR3 contains 14 residues. V was cut by 2 bases and J by 7 bases, with 11 bases left in between. Looked up from germline, CDR1 is MNHEY and CDR2 is SVGAGI. The CDR3 reads CASSYHHQGGELFF. The CDR3 bases are TGTGCCAGCAGTTACCACCATCAGGGCGGGGAGCTGTTTTTT.

This clonotype was observed a few times. The chain couples TRBV30 to TRBJ2-1; D might be TRBD1 (5 bases). The CDR3 sequence is 14 residues long. Per germline, CDR1 GTSNPN and CDR2 SVGIG (reference sequence). Trimming removed 0 bases from V and 3 bases from J, with 9 bases in between. As DNA, the CDR3 is TGTGCCTGGAGTGTAGGACAAGACTACAATGAGCAGTTCTTC. It is translated as CAWSVGQDYNEQFF.

The rearrangement joins TRBV30 to TRBJ2-7, with 11 bases that match TRBD2. V shed 2 bases, J shed 6 bases, and the junction held 6 bases outside the gene matches. This CDR3 is built from 14 residues. Germline V gives CDR1 GTSNPN, CDR2 SVGIG (reference sequence). This CDR3 is CAWSRVAGGPEQYF. For the CDR3, the DNA is TGTGCCTGGAGTCGGGTAGCGGGGGGGCCCGAGCAGTACTTC.

In this sample, this clonotype turned up a few times. The chain carries TRBV29-1 and TRBJ1-2; no reliable D call. The CDR3 has 11 amino acids. The V gene lost 3 bases and the J gene lost 1 base, with 3 bases spanning the gap. Germline CDR1 SQVTM, CDR2 ANQGSEA. CDR3 region: CSVERNYGYTF. In DNA form, the CDR3 reads TGCAGCGTTGAGCGTAACTATGGCTACACCTTC.

A few counts support this clonotype. The chain is built from TRBV12-3 or TRBV12-4 and TRBJ2-2; D might be TRBD1 (5 bases). The CDR3 has 16 amino acids. V lost 7 bases, J lost 4 bases, and 19 bases lay in between. CDR3: CASTPAGQRLTGELFF. The CDR3 DNA reads as TGTGCCAGCACCCCCGCAGGGCAGAGGCTCACCGGGGAGCTGTTTTTT.

In its sample, this clonotype was seen many times. This chain connects TRBV9 to TRBJ2-3; no definite D call. The CDR3 is 14 amino acids. V was cut by 0 bases and J by 0 bases, with 5 bases left in between. The V gene's germline CDR1 is SGDLS and CDR2 YYNGEE. CDR3 amino acids: CASSVGGSTDTQYF. The DNA of the CDR3 is TGTGCCAGCAGCGTAGGCGGAAGCACAGATACGCAGTATTTT.

The chain uses TRBV20-1 and TRBJ2-7, with D perhaps matching TRBD2 (6 bases). Germline assignment: CDR1 DFQATT and CDR2 SNEGSKA (reference sequence). V was shortened by 2 bases and J by 0 bases, with 14 bases between the two germline ends. This CDR3 region has 15 residues. In DNA form, the CDR3 reads TGCAGTGCTAGATCGGTAGTGGACTACTCCTACGAGCAGTACTTC. Translated: CSARSVVDYSYEQYF.

V gene TRBV5-6 combines with J gene TRBJ2-3; D is unresolved. Trimming took 3 bases from V and 5 from J, leaving 4 bases between them. Germline V gene lookup returns CDR1 SGHDT and CDR2 YYEEEE. This CDR3 has 11 amino acids. The CDR3: CASSSQDTQYF. The CDR3 coding sequence is TGTGCCAGCAGCTCCCAAGATACGCAGTATTTT.

This clonotype has just a few counts. This sequence joins TRBV20-1 and TRBJ1-5; 8 bases match TRBD1. V was pared by 6 bases and J by 6 bases, with 13 bases of the junction left unmatched. Per the germline V gene, CDR1 is DFQATT and CDR2 is SNEGSKA (reference sequence). CDR3 length: 15 amino acids. As DNA, the CDR3 is TGCAGTGCAAATCGCGGACAGGGACGGTCTCAGCCCCAGCATTTT. Translating gives CSANRGQGRSQPQHF.

At least ten counts were recorded for this clonotype. The chain uses TRBV19 and TRBJ2-2, with D maybe TRBD2 (6 bases). From germline, CDR1 is LNHDA and CDR2 SQIVND (reference sequence). The CDR3 is made up of 15 amino acids. V lost 10 bases and J lost 5, with 20 bases in between. The CDR3 protein is CATPKETGLTGELFF. The CDR3 bases are TGTGCCACCCCTAAGGAGACGGGACTTACCGGGGAGCTGTTTTTT.

The rearrangement links TRBV20-1 to TRBJ2-5; perhaps TRBD2 as D (6 bases). Germline CDR1 reads DFQATT; CDR2 reads SNEGSKA (reference sequence). V shed 4 bases and J shed 5 bases, with 11 bases lying between them. The CDR3 loop spans 12 amino acids. This CDR3 reads CSATGREETQYF. For the CDR3, the DNA is TGCAGTGCTACGGGACGGGAGGAGACCCAGTACTTC.

V and J are TRBV20-1 and TRBJ1-5; D remains unclear. Germline loops: CDR1 DFQATT, CDR2 SNEGSKA (reference sequence). The CDR3 contains 14 residues. V shed 7 bases and J shed 2 bases, with 15 bases lying between them. The CDR3: CSVAGQRGNQPQHF. As DNA, the CDR3 is TGCAGTGTAGCAGGCCAAAGGGGCAATCAGCCCCAGCATTTT.